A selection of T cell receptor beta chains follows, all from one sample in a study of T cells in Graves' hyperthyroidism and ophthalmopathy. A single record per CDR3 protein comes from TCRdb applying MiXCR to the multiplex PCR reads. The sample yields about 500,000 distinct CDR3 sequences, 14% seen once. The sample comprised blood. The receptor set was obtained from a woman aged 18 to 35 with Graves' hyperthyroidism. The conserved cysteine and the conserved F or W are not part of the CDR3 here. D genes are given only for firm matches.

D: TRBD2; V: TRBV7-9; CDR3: ASSLAPSGTQETQY
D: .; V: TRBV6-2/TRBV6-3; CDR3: ASSYSAQRWSPSRFYEQY
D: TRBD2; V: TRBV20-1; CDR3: SASRLAGYNEQF
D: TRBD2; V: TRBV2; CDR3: ASRGVSGTRTTQY
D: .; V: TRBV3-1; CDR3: ASSQGGTPAYEQY
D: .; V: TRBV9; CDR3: ASSPWGEGTEAF
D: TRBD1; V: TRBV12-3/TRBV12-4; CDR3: ASGWTGVEQY
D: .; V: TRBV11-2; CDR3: ASSRQARKTDTQY
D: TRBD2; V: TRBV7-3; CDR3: ASSTTTSGITDTQY
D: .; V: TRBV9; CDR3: ASSVDVPGELF
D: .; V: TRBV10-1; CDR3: ASSEEGSSTDTQY
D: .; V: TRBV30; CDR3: AWKRGGLGNTEAF
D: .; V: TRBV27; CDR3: ATRPGGENTEAF
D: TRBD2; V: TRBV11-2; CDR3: ASSKAGGTDTQY
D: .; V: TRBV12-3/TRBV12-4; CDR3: ASSLARSLASNQPQH
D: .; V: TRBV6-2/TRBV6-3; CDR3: ASSYGSKETQY
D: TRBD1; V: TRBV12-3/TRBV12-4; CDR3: ASRRGQGSSNYGYT
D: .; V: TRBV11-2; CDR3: ASSWKGLHVASGDTQY
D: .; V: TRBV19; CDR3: ASQTEWNEKLF
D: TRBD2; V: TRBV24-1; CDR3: ATSGGGYNEQF
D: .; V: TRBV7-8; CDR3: ASSLGEIYGYT
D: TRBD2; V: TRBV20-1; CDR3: SAPLLAGGNTGELF